The clone carrying this TCR beta chain was recorded a few times. Its specificity is unknown. This specimen comes from a study of response to subunit inactivated influenza vaccine. General study findings and limits: Researchers suggested that each seasonal influenza vaccination recruits few new T cells.

Using its own MiXCR run on the RT-PCR reads, TCRdb lists one record per CDR3 protein. The data contain 710,000 or so distinct CDR3 sequences, more than 15% of them singletons. The length of the CDR3 is 17 residues. Trimming stripped 0 bases from V and 5 bases from J, with 20 bases between. Germline V gene data show CDR1 as SGHRS and CDR2 as YFSETQ. The chain uses TRBV5-1 and TRBJ2-5; D not certain. The specimen comprised PBMCs from blood, sampled about 12 days after vaccination. This TCR came from a man between 45 and 60 years old who received an inactivated influenza vaccine. Written as DNA, the CDR3 is TGCGCCAGCAGCTTGGTGCCGTTAAGGGAAATTCAGGAGACCCAGTACTTC. It encodes CASSLVPLREIQETQYF.